What follows are 31 T cell receptor beta chains derived from one specimen sequenced in a study of blood T cell repertoires in COVID-19. Assay used: immunoSEQ multiplex PCR; TCRdb lists only in-frame clones, some missing. Of 200,000 to 300,000 clones detected, 75% to 90% appear once; the ten largest clones hold roughly 4%. Sequencing input: PBMCs or T cells enriched from blood (not recorded which). Source of these receptors: a woman in her twenties or thirties who had recovered from COVID-19.

This chain connects TRBV11-2 to TRBJ2-7, with 10 bases matching TRBD1. The CDR3 totals 19 residues. Germline V gene sequence: CDR1 SGHAT, CDR2 FQNNGV. Unmatched junction bases numbered 18, after V lost 4 bases and J lost 3 bases. Here the CDR3 reads CASSSTKRTGTGALYEQYF. The DNA of the CDR3 is TGTGCCAGCAGCTCAACCAAGAGAACCGGGACAGGGGCTCTCTACGAGCAGTACTTC.

V is TRBV11-2 and J is TRBJ2-5, with TRBD2 identical over 8 bases. CDR1 and CDR2 from the germline V gene are SGHAT and FQNNGV. The trim removed 5 bases at V and 4 bases at J, leaving 6 bases unmatched. The CDR3 loop spans 14 amino acids. CDR3: CASSRWLAGETQYF. The CDR3 coding sequence is TGTGCCAGCAGCCGGTGGCTAGCGGGAGAGACCCAGTACTTC.

The chain joins TRBV30 to TRBJ1-1; 9 bases fit TRBD1. CDR1 is GTSNPN, CDR2 SVGIG, per germline (reference sequence). This CDR3 has 17 residues. The trim removed 1 base at V and 2 bases at J, leaving 11 bases unmatched. DNA for the CDR3: TGTGCCTGGAGTGCCGGCTTCCGGGACAGGGTAAACACTGAAGCTTTCTTT. Its translation: CAWSAGFRDRVNTEAFF.

The chain links TRBV11-2 to TRBJ2-5; D is possibly TRBD2 (5 bases). Germline CDR1 reads SGHAT; CDR2 reads FQNNGV. V dropped 5 bases and J dropped 5 bases, with 12 bases sitting between them. This CDR3 is built from 13 residues. The CDR3 DNA follows: TGTGCCAGCAGCCGCCGGTCGGGGGAGACCCAGTACTTC. Its protein is CASSRRSGETQYF.

This clone was picked up a small number of times. The rearrangement joins TRBV19 to TRBJ1-1, with 7 bases matching TRBD1. Trimming cost V 4 bases and J 0 bases; bases outside gene matches: 8. The CDR3 totals 16 residues. Per germline, CDR1 LNHDA and CDR2 SQIVND (reference sequence). The CDR3 nucleotides are TGTGCCAGTAGTACCCCTTACAGGGGACTGAACACTGAAGCTTTCTTT. Protein sequence: CASSTPYRGLNTEAFF.

On this clone: The junction shows a germline mismatch at one end, possibly a read error. The chain couples TRBV7-7 to TRBJ1-5; TRBD1 is a possible D gene (6 bases). CDR1 and CDR2 (germline): SSHAT, FNYEAQ (reference sequence). The CDR3 is 13 residues long. The CDR3 here is CASSVDRYQPQHF. For the CDR3, the DNA is TGTGCTAGCAGCGTAGACAGGTATCAGCCCCAGCATTTT.

The CDR3 bases are TGTGCCAGCAGTTTATCCCGTGCGCATATGAACACTGAAGCTTTCTTT. It specifies CASSLSRAHMNTEAFF. V gene TRBV27 combines with J gene TRBJ1-1; no clear D. This CDR3 comprises 16 residues. Germline V CDR1 and CDR2: MNHEY, SMNVEV (reference sequence). Trimming took off 0 bases at V and 0 bases at J, with 11 bases between the two ends.

This clone was seen a single time. The rearrangement uses TRBV3-1 (or the pseudogene TRBV3-2) and TRBJ1-1; D might be TRBD1 (6 bases). V shed 2 bases and J shed 10 bases, with 14 bases lying between them. This CDR3 has 13 amino acids. In germline, CDR1 is LGHDT, CDR2 YNNKEL (reference sequence). DNA of the CDR3: TGTGCCAGCAGCCAAATCATGGGGGCAGGAGCTTTCTTT. This encodes CASSQIMGAGAFF.

V is TRBV7-2 and J is TRBJ2-1, with D possibly being TRBD2 (5 bases). CDR1 and CDR2 from the germline V gene are SGHTA and FQGNSA. Trimming removed 2 bases from V and 12 bases from J, with 14 bases in between. This CDR3 region has 13 residues. As DNA, the CDR3 is TGTGCCAGCAGCTTACTGCCGGGATCGGCGCAGTTCTTC. Amino acids: CASSLLPGSAQFF.

The V gene is TRBV7-8, the J gene TRBJ1-2; D is unclear. Between the trimmed V and J ends, which lost 5 bases and 7 bases, there was a span of 11 bases. From germline, CDR1 is SGHVS and CDR2 FQNEAQ. CDR3 length: 12 amino acids. CDR3 amino acids: CASSLTEGGYTF. In DNA form, the CDR3 reads TGTGCCAGCAGCCTCACCGAGGGTGGCTACACCTTC.

The chain has TRBV9 and TRBJ2-5; D is undetermined. The germline gives CDR1 SGDLS, CDR2 YYNGEE. The CDR3 sequence is 15 residues long. The V gene lost 4 bases and the J gene lost 4 bases, with 17 bases spanning the gap. The CDR3 protein is CASSPTPSSPETQYF. In nucleotides, the CDR3 is TGTGCCAGCAGCCCTACCCCTAGTTCACCAGAGACCCAGTACTTC.

The chain recombines TRBV4-2 with TRBJ2-2, with TRBD2 matching over 10 bases. Germline V gene lookup returns CDR1 LGHNA and CDR2 YNFKEQ. This CDR3 has 16 residues. V was clipped by 4 bases and J by 2 bases; unmatched bases: 4. The CDR3 here is CASSLRTSGNTGELFF. The CDR3 DNA reads TGTGCCAGCAGCCTCCGGACTAGCGGAAACACCGGGGAGCTGTTTTTT.

As to this clone: Other DNA sequences in this specimen translate into the identical CDR3. The rearrangement links TRBV20-1 to TRBJ1-2; the D gene is possibly TRBD1 (6 bases). Germline lookup yields CDR1 DFQATT and CDR2 SNEGSKA (reference sequence). This CDR3 comprises 11 residues. V was clipped by 6 bases and J by 4 bases, with 9 bases between them. The CDR3 loop is CSAQTGYGYTF. The CDR3 DNA follows: TGCAGTGCCCAGACAGGCTATGGCTACACCTTC.

The chain joins TRBV7-8 to TRBJ1-6; 9 bases fit TRBD1. Germline CDR1 is SGHVS and CDR2 is FQNEAQ. The CDR3 length is 16 residues. J was trimmed by 5 bases and V by 5 bases; bases with no gene match: 7. CDR3 protein: CASSPGTGTHNSPLHF. In DNA form, the CDR3 reads TGTGCCAGCAGCCCGGGGACAGGGACACATAATTCACCCCTCCACTTT.

This clone was picked up a small number of times. The rearrangement joins TRBV11-2 to TRBJ2-4; D is unclear. The V end was cut by 0 bases, the J end by 1 base, with 13 bases between. The CDR3 contains 17 residues. Looked up from germline, CDR1 is SGHAT and CDR2 is FQNNGV. CDR3 sequence reads: CASSLDVFARAKNIQYF. The CDR3 DNA reads TGTGCCAGCAGCTTAGATGTTTTCGCCAGGGCCAAAAACATTCAGTACTTC.

V usage is TRBV11-2 and J usage is TRBJ2-7, with 12 bases matching TRBD2. CDR1 and CDR2 from the germline V gene are SGHAT and FQNNGV. The length of the CDR3 is 14 residues. Trimming removed 5 bases from V and 5 bases from J; junction bases left unmatched: 4. In DNA form, the CDR3 reads TGTGCCAGCAGCCCGACTAGCGGGAGACACGAGCAGTACTTC. Amino acid sequence: CASSPTSGRHEQYF.

This chain uses TRBV7-2 with TRBJ1-5; D gene uncertain. V lost 2 bases and J 6 bases, leaving 11 bases between the germline ends. The V gene's germline CDR1 is SGHTA and CDR2 FQGNSA. The CDR3 sequence is 14 residues long. DNA for the CDR3: TGTGCCAGCAGCTTAAGAGGGAATGGTCAGCCCCAGCATTTT. Protein: CASSLRGNGQPQHF.

The chain carries TRBV5-1 and TRBJ2-7, with 11 bases fitting TRBD2. After removal of 0 bases from V and 6 bases from J, the junction contained 5 bases not matched to a gene. This CDR3 region has 15 residues. Germline V gene data show CDR1 as SGHRS and CDR2 as YFSETQ. CDR3 residues: CASSLEASGRSEQYF. The CDR3 nucleotides read TGCGCCAGCAGCTTGGAGGCTAGCGGGAGGAGCGAGCAGTACTTC.

The chain combines TRBV7-6 with TRBJ2-7; 11 bases agree with TRBD2. V was clipped by 4 bases and J by 5 bases; unmatched bases: 16. There are 18 residues in the CDR3. Germline assignment: CDR1 SGHVS and CDR2 FNYEAQ. As DNA, the CDR3 is TGTGCCAGCAGCTCCCTAGGGGGGGTAGCGGGAGGGCCTAACGAGCAGTACTTC. Amino acid sequence: CASSSLGGVAGGPNEQYF.

V and J are TRBV5-1 and TRBJ2-1, with TRBD2 identical over 11 bases. This CDR3 has 15 residues. Unmatched junction bases numbered 4, after V lost 7 bases and J lost 1 base. Germline-derived CDR1 and CDR2 are SGHRS and YFSETQ. DNA of the CDR3: TGCGCCAGCGGGCTAGCGGGGGGATCCTACAATGAGCAGTTCTTC. It translates to CASGLAGGSYNEQFF.

The chain links TRBV7-9 to TRBJ2-2, with 7 nucleotides matching TRBD2. J lost 6 bases, V lost 3 bases, and 7 bases had no gene match. The CDR3 is made up of 15 amino acids. From germline, CDR1 is SEHNR and CDR2 FQNEAQ (reference sequence). The CDR3 DNA is TGTGCCAGCAGCTTGCGGGGGTTGGAGTCCGGGGAGCTGTTTTTT. Amino acids: CASSLRGLESGELFF.

In this sample, this clone turned up a few times. V gene TRBV12-3 or TRBV12-4 combines with J gene TRBJ1-5; TRBD1 matches 8 bases. After removal of 6 bases from V and 3 bases from J, the junction contained 1 base not matched to a gene. The CDR3 runs 13 residues. CDR3 DNA: TGTGCCAGCAGGGACAGGGTCAATCAGCCCCAGCATTTT. It translates to CASRDRVNQPQHF.

Only one count was recorded for this clone. The chain links TRBV7-9 to TRBJ1-2; D is unclear. Trimming pared 0 bases from V and 4 bases from J, leaving 6 bases between. The CDR3 is 13 residues long. Germline V lookup: CDR1 SEHNR, CDR2 FQNEAQ (reference sequence). The CDR3 DNA is TGTGCCAGCAGCTTAGCCAACAGCTATGGCTACACCTTC. It encodes CASSLANSYGYTF. Looking up the rest from reference TRBV7-9 and TRBJ1-2 gives the full variable domain: DTGVSQNPRHKITKRGQNVTFRCDPISEHNRLYWYRQTLGQGPEFLTYFQNEAQLEKSRLLSDRFSAERPKGSFSTLEIQRTEQGDSAMYLCASSLANSYGYTFGSGTRLTVV.

CDR3 nucleotides: TGCGCCAGCAGCCCCGGGGGGAGGAATGAAAAACTGTTTTTT. Amino acids: CASSPGGRNEKLFF. The rearrangement uses TRBV5-1 and TRBJ1-4; D possibly corresponds to TRBD1 (5 bases). This CDR3 region has 14 residues. V dropped 4 bases and J dropped 5 bases, with 12 bases sitting between them. Looked up from germline, CDR1 is SGHRS and CDR2 is YFSETQ.

The chain links TRBV6-5 to TRBJ1-4; perhaps TRBD1 as D (5 bases). Per the germline V gene, CDR1 is MNHEY and CDR2 is SVGAGI. The length of the CDR3 is 13 residues. The germline V and J ends were trimmed by 6 bases and 2 bases, with 7 bases remaining between them. The CDR3 loop is CASRGRTNEKLFF. DNA for the CDR3: TGTGCCAGCAGGGGGCGGACTAATGAAAAACTGTTTTTT.

V gene TRBV7-9 combines with J gene TRBJ1-3; D uncertain. The CDR3 contains 15 residues. Germline lookup yields CDR1 SEHNR and CDR2 FQNEAQ (reference sequence). The V and J ends lost 3 bases and 1 base respectively, with 10 bases between them. CDR3 loop: CASSFGTGSGNTIYF. CDR3 in DNA: TGTGCCAGCAGCTTCGGAACGGGTTCTGGAAACACCATATATTTT.

The chain is built from TRBV5-5 and TRBJ1-1, with 10 bases fitting TRBD1. The germline V gene has CDR1 SGHKS and CDR2 YYEKEE (reference sequence). V lost 2 bases to trimming and J lost 1 base; unmatched junction nucleotides: 5. This CDR3 spans 16 amino acids. The CDR3 bases are TGTGCCAGCAGCTTACCGGGACAGGGGAGGAACACTGAAGCTTTCTTT. This sequence encodes CASSLPGQGRNTEAFF.

As regards this clone: The junction departs from the called germline gene at one end, perhaps through a read error. This chain joins TRBV6-2 or TRBV6-3 and TRBJ1-1; D not certain. The CDR3 spans 13 residues. Germline loops: CDR1 MNHEY, CDR2 SVGEGT. CDR3 in DNA: TGTGCCAGCAGTCATCGTCCAGACACTCAAGCTTTCTTT. Amino acids: CASSHRPDTQAFF.

The rearrangement links TRBV27 to TRBJ1-1; D perhaps matches TRBD1 (6 bases). V was trimmed by 0 bases and J by 5 bases, leaving 10 bases between them. Germline values: CDR1 MNHEY, CDR2 SMNVEV (reference sequence). The CDR3 is 14 residues long. The CDR3 region has the DNA TGTGCCAGCAGTTTATCGGGGGGGCGGACTGAAGCTTTCTTT. Its translation: CASSLSGGRTEAFF.

The chain is built from TRBV30 and TRBJ2-7, with D perhaps TRBD2 (5 bases). The CDR3 loop spans 11 amino acids. V was clipped by 5 bases and J by 7 bases, with 12 bases between them. Germline V gene sequence: CDR1 GTSNPN, CDR2 SVGIG (reference sequence). The CDR3 sequence: CAWYYRGEQYF. DNA for the CDR3: TGTGCCTGGTATTACCGCGGGGAGCAGTACTTC.

The rearrangement uses TRBV9 and TRBJ2-2; 7 nucleotides agree with TRBD1. CDR3 length equals 15 residues. V dropped 2 bases and J dropped 1; count of bases not matched to a gene: 2. CDR1 and CDR2 (germline): SGDLS, YYNGEE. The CDR3 loop is CASSVNRGNTGELFF. The CDR3 nucleotides are TGTGCCAGCAGCGTTAACAGGGGGAACACCGGGGAGCTGTTTTTT.